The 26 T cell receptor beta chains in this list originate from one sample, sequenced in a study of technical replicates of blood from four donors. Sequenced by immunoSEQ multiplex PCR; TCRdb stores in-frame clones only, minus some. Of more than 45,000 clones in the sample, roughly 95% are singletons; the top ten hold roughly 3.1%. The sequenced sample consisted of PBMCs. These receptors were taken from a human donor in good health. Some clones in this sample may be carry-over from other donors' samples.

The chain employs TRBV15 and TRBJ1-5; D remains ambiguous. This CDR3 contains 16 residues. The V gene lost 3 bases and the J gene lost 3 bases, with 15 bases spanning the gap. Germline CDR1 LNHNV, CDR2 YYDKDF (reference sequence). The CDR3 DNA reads TGTGCCACCAGCAGGGGCTCCGGACGGGACAATCAGCCCCAGCATTTT. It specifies CATSRGSGRDNQPQHF.

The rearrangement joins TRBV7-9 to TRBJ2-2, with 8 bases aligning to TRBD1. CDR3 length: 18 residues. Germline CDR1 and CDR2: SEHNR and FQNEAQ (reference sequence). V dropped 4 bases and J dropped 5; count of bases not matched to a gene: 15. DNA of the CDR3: TGTGCCAGCAGCTCAACTTTCAGGGGGCGCCTTTCTACCGGGGAGCTGTTTTTT. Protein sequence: CASSSTFRGRLSTGELFF.

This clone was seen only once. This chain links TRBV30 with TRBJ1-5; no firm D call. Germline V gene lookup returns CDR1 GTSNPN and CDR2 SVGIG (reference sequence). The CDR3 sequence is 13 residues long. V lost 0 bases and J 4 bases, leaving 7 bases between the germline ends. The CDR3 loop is CAWSVIGNQPQHF. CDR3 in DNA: TGTGCCTGGAGTGTCATCGGGAATCAGCCCCAGCATTTT. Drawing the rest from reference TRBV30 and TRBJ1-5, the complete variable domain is SQTIHQWPATLVQPVGSPLSLECTVEGTSNPNLYWYRQAAGRGLQLLFYSVGIGQISSEVPQNLSASRPQDRQFILSSKKLLLSDSGFYLCAWSVIGNQPQHFGDGTRLSIL.

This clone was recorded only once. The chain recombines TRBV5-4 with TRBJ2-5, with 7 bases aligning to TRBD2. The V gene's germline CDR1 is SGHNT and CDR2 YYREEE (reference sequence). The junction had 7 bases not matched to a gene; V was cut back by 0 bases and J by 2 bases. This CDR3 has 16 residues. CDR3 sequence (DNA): TGTGCCAGCAGCTTGGCTTCGGGAGGCTTACAAGAGACCCAGTACTTC. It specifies CASSLASGGLQETQYF.

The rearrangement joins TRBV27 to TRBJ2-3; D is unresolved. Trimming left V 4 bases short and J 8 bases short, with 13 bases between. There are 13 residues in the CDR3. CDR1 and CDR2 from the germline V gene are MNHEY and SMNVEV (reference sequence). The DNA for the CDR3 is TGTGCCAGCAGTTGGATACTAAGTGGTACGCAGTATTTT. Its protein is CASSWILSGTQYF.

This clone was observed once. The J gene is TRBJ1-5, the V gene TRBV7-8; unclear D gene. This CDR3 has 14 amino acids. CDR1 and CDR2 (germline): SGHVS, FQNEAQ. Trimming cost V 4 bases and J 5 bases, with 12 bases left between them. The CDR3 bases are TGTGCCAGCAGCTATATTCGGGGTGATCAGCCCCAGCATTTT. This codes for CASSYIRGDQPQHF.

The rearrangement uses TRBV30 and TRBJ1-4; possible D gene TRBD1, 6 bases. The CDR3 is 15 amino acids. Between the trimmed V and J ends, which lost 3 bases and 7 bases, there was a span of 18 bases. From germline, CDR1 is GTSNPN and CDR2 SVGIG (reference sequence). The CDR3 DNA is TGTGCCTGGAGCCCCGGCGGGGGGGGCCGTGAAAAACTGTTTTTT. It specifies CAWSPGGGGREKLFF.

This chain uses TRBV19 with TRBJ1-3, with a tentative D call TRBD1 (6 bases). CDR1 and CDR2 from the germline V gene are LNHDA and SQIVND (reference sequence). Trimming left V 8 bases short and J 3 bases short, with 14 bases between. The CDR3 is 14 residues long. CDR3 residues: CASRTGSIGNTIYF. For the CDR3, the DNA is TGTGCCAGTCGTACAGGGTCGATTGGAAACACCATATATTTT. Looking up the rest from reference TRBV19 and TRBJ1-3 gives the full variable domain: DGGITQSPKYLFRKEGQNVTLSCEQNLNHDAMYWYRQDPGQGLRLIYYSQIVNDFQKGDIAEGYSVSREKKESFPLTVTSAQKNPTAFYLCASRTGSIGNTIYFGEGSWLTVV.

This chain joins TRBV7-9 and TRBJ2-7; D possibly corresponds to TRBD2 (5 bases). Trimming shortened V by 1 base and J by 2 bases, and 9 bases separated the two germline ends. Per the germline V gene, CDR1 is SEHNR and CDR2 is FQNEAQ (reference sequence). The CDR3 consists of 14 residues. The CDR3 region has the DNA TGTGCCAGCAGCTTAGTCGGGGTAACCTACGAGCAGTACTTC. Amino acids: CASSLVGVTYEQYF.

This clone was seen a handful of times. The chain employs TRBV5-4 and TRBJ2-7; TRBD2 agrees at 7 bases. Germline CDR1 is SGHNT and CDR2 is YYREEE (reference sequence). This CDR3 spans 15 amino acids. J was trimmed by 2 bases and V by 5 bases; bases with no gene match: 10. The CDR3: CASSVVGSGTYEQYF. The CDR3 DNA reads TGTGCCAGCAGTGTGGTAGGGAGCGGGACCTACGAGCAGTACTTC.

The CDR3 sequence is CASSPGWGGRETQYF. CDR3 nucleotide sequence: TGCGCCAGCAGCCCGGGATGGGGGGGCCGGGAGACCCAGTACTTC. This chain uses TRBV4-1 with TRBJ2-5, with D tentatively TRBD2 (7 bases). The germline gives CDR1 MGHRA, CDR2 YSYEKL. Trimming cost V 4 bases and J 5 bases, with 17 bases left between them. The length of the CDR3 is 15 residues.

The DNA for the CDR3 is TGCGCCAGCAGCCCCGTCCCTTCCCCGTCACCCCTCCACTTT. Translation: CASSPVPSPSPLHF. The V and J genes are TRBV5-1 and TRBJ1-6; no reliable D call. The CDR3 totals 14 residues. CDR1 and CDR2 (germline): SGHRS, YFSETQ. V lost 4 bases and J lost 10, with 15 bases in between.

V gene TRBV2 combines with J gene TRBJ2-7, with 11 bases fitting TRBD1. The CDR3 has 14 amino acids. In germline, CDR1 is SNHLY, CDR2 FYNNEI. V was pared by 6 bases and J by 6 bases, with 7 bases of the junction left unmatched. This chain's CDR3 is CASRGQGERIEQYF. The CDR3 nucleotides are TGTGCCAGCAGGGGACAGGGGGAGCGGATCGAGCAGTACTTC.

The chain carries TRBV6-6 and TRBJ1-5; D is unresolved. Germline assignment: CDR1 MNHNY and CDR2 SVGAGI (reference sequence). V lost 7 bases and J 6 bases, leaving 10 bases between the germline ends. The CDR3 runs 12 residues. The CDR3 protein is CASTLEGQPQHF. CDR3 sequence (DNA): TGTGCCAGCACTTTAGAGGGTCAGCCCCAGCATTTT.

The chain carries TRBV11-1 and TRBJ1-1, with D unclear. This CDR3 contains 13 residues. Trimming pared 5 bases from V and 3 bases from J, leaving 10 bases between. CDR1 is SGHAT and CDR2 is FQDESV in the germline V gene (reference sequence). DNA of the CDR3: TGTGCCAGCAGCCCTGTTTTAGACACTGAAGCTTTCTTT. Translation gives CASSPVLDTEAFF.

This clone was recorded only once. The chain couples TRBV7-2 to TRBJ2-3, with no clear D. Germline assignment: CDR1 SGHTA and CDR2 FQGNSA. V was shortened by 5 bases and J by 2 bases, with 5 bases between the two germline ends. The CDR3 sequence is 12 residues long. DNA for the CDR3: TGTGCCAGCAGCCCTCCCACAGATACGCAGTATTTT. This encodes CASSPPTDTQYF.

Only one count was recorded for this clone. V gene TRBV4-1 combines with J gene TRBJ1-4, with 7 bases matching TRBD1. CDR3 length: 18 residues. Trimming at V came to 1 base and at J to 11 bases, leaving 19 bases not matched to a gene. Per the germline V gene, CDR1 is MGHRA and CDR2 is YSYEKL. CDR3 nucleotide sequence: TGCGCCAGCAGCCAAGGAGGCCCGGCAGGGGGAGGAGGACGGAAACTGTTTTTT. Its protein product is CASSQGGPAGGGGRKLFF.

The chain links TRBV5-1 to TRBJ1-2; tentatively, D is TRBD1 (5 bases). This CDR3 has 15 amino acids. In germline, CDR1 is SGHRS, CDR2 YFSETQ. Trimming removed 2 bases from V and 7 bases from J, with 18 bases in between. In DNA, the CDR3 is TGCGCCAGCAGCTTAGGTGCAGGGACTTGGGGTGGCTACACCTTC. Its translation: CASSLGAGTWGGYTF. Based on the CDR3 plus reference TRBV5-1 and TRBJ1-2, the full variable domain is KAGVTQTPRYLIKTRGQQVTLSCSPISGHRSVSWYQQTPGQGLQFLFEYFSETQRNKGNFPGRFSGRQFSNSRSEMNVSTLELGDSALYLCASSLGAGTWGGYTFGSGTRLTVV.

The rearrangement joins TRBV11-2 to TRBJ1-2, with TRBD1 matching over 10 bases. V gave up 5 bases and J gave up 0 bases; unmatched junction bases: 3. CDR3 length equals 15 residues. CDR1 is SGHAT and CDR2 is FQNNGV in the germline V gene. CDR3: CASSEGTGANYGYTF. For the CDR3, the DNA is TGTGCCAGCAGCGAGGGGACAGGGGCTAACTATGGCTACACCTTC.

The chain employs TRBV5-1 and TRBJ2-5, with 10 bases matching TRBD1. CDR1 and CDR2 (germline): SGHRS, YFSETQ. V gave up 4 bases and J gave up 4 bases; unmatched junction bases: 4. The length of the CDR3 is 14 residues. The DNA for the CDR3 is TGCGCCAGCAGCCTCTGGACAGGGGGAGAGACCCAGTACTTC. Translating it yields CASSLWTGGETQYF.

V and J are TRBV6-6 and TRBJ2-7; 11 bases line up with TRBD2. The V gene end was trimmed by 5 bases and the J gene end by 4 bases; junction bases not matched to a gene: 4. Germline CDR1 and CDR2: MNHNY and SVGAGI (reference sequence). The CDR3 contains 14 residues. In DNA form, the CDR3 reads TGTGCCAGCAGTGATAGCGGGAGGGCATACGAGCAGTACTTC. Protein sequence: CASSDSGRAYEQYF.

The CDR3 protein is CASSSYQREDEQFF. CDR3 DNA: TGTGCCAGCAGCTCCTACCAGCGGGAGGATGAGCAGTTCTTC. V is TRBV5-4 and J is TRBJ2-1; TRBD2 aligns across 9 bases. CDR1 is SGHNT and CDR2 is YYREEE in the germline V gene (reference sequence). CDR3 length equals 14 residues. J gave up 8 bases and V 3 bases, and 6 bases lay outside the gene matches.

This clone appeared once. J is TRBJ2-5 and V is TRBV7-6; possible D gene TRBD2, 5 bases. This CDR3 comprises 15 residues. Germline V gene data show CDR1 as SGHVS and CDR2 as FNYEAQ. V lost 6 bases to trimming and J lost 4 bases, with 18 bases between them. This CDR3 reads CASSRKLGSRETQYF. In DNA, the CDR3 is TGTGCCAGCAGTCGTAAACTAGGGTCTCGAGAGACCCAGTACTTC. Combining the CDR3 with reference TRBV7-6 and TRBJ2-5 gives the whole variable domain GAGVSQSPRYKVTKRGQDVALRCDPISGHVSLYWYRQALGQGPEFLTYFNYEAQQDKSGLPNDRFSAERPEGSISTLTIQRTEQRDSAMYRCASSRKLGSRETQYFGPGTRLLVL.

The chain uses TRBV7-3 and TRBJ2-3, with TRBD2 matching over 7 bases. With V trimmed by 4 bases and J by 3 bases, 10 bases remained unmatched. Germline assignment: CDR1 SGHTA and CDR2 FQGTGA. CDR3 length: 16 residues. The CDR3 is CASSSSATSSTDTQYF. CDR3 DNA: TGTGCCAGCAGCTCCTCCGCGACTAGCAGTACAGATACGCAGTATTTT.

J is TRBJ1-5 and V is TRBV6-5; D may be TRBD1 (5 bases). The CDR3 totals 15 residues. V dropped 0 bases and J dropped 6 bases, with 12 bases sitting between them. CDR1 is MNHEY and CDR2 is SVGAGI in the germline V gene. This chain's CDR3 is CASSYSNRGSQPQHF. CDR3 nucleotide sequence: TGTGCCAGCAGTTACTCGAATAGGGGAAGTCAGCCCCAGCATTTT.

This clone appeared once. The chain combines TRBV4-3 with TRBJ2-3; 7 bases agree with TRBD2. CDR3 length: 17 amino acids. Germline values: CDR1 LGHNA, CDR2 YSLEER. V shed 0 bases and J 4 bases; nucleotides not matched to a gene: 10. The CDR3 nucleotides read TGCGCCAGCAGCCAAGATCAAGGCGGGAGCGGGGCAGATACGCAGTATTTT. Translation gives CASSQDQGGSGADTQYF.